The sequence of this TCR beta chain was determined in a study of tumor-infiltrating lymphocytes in primary liver carcinoma. About the study: Men as well as women, aged 30 to 69 years, made up the patients.

As concerns this clonotype: The antigen remains unidentified. At one end, the junction sequence differs from germline, possibly due to a read error.

Total RNA amounting to 500 ng was the source from which TCR beta cDNA was made with a constant-region primer. ARM-PCR was slightly modified, and three nested multiplex PCR rounds with it gave rise to the TCR beta libraries. For 10 cycles apiece, the opening two PCR rounds ran with TRBV1-TRBV30 forward primers and a C-beta reverse primer. Each CDR3 protein is one row after TCRdb ran MiXCR on the multiplex PCR reads. Of about 99,000 distinct CDR3 sequences listed, 69% are singletons. Total RNA and DNA came together from about 19-30 mg of bulk tissue without cell sorting. The patients carried chronic HBV infection and had received no treatment. The length of the CDR3 is 14 residues. Germline CDR1 and CDR2: MNHEY and SVGAGI. Findings and caveats of the study: Roughly 7-25% of top clones, and no more, occurred in all five tumor regions. Overlap between tumor regions exceeded overlap of tumor with adjacent tissue or blood.

This receptor was taken from a woman aged 55-69 years with primary liver carcinoma and hepatitis B virus infection. The chain is built from TRBV6-5 and TRBJ1-6; D might be TRBD1 (6 bases). The sequencing sample was made of liver tumor tissue from sampling region 5. Noted subset: tumor region T5, tumor centre. CDR3 coding DNA: TGTGCCGGCAGTTACCGACAGGAAAATTTACCCCTCCACTTT. Translating gives CAGSYRQENLPLHF.